This T cell receptor (beta chain) was found in a study of Ad26.COV2.S vaccination and SARS-CoV-2 variants. Points from the study as a whole: It was vaccine recipients, not placebo recipients, who had the higher spike-specific TCR breadth. Responses of spike-specific T cells (both CD8+ and CD4+) reportedly showed substantial breadth after vaccination.

In the case of this clone: Its antigen remains unidentified.

Specified treatment: roughly 20 received Ad26.COV2.S at low or high dose, single or two shots; 5 received placebo; per-sample allocation not given. Sampling happened 63 days after the first vaccine or placebo injection. The data were produced by immunoSEQ multiplex PCR, yet TCRdb's version contains in-frame clones alone and is incomplete. The sample holds about 480,000 clones, 87% seen once. Germline V CDR1 and CDR2: KGHDR, SFDVKD. Unmatched junction bases numbered 8, after V lost 4 bases and J lost 2 bases. The CDR3 is 17 residues long. This specimen consisted of peripheral blood, obtained in a trial of Ad26.COV2.S vaccine versus placebo. The source of this sequence is a person between 18 and 59 years old who received the Ad26.COV2.S COVID-19 vaccine or a placebo. The chain has TRBV24-1 and TRBJ2-2; 8 bases line up with TRBD1. For the CDR3, the DNA is TGTGCCACCAGTGAACAAGGACAGGGAGTAAACACCGGGGAGCTGTTTTTT. Translating gives CATSEQGQGVNTGELFF.